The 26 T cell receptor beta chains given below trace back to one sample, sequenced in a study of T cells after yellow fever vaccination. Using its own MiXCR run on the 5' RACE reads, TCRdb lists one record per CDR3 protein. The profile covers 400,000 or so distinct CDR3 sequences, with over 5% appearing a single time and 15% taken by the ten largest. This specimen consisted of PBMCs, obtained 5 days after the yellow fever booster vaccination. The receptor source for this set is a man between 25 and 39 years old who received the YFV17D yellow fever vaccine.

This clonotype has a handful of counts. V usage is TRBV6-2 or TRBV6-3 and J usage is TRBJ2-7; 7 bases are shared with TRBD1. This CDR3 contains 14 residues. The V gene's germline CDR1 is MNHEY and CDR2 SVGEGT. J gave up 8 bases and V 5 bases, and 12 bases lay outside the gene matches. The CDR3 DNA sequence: TGTGCCAGCAGTGACCGGGACAGTGTACGCAAGCAGTACTTC. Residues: CASSDRDSVRKQYF.

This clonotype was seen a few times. CDR3 loop: CASSYSLSAETQYF. As DNA, the CDR3 is TGTGCCAGCAGTTACTCGTTAAGCGCAGAGACCCAGTACTTC. The V gene is TRBV6-2 or TRBV6-3, the J gene TRBJ2-5, with D uncertain. The CDR3 spans 14 residues. Between the trimmed V and J ends, which lost 0 bases and 4 bases, there was a span of 9 bases. Germline-derived CDR1 and CDR2 are MNHEY and SVGEGT.

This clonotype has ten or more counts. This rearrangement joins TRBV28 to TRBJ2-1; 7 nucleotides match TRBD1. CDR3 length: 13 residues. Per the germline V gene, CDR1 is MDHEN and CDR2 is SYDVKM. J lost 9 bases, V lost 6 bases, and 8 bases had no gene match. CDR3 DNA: TGTGCCAGCAGCCTGACAGGGCCGAGTGAGCAGTTCTTC. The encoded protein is CASSLTGPSEQFF.

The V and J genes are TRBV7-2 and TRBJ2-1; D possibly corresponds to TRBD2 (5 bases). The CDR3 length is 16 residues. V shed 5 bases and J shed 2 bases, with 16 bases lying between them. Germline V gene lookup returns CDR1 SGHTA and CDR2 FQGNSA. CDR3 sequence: CASSRVGRGTYNEQFF. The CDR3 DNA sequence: TGTGCCAGCAGCCGGGTCGGGCGAGGGACCTACAATGAGCAGTTCTTC.

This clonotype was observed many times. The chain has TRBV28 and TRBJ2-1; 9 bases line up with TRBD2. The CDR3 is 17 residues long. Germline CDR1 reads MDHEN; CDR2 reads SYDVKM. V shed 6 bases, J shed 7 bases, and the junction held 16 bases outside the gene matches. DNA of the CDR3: TGTGCCAGCAGCAAGCAACCCGGGACTAGCTATACAAATGAGCAGTTCTTC. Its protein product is CASSKQPGTSYTNEQFF.

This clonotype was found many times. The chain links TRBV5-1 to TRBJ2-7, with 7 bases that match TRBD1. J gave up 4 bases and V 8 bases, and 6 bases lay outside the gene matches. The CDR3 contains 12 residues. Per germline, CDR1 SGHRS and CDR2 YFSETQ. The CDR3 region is CASHDRDYEQYF. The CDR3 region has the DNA TGCGCCAGTCATGACAGGGATTACGAGCAGTACTTC.

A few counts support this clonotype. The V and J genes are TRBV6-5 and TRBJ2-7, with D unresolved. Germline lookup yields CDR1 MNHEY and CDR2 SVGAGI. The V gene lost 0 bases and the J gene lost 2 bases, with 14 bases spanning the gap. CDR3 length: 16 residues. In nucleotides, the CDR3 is TGTGCCAGCAGTTACTCCTCCCTCCTTCTTGCCTACGAGCAGTACTTC. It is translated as CASSYSSLLLAYEQYF.

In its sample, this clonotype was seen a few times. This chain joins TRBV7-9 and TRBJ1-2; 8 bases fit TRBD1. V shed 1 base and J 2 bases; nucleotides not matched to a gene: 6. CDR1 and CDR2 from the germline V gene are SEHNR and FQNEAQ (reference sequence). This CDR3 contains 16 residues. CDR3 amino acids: CASSLGWTGQNYGYTF. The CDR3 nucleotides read TGTGCCAGCAGCTTAGGCTGGACAGGGCAAAACTATGGCTACACCTTC.

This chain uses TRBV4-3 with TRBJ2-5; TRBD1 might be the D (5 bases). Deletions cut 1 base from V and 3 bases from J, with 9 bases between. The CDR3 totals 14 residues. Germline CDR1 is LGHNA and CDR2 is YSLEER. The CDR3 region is CASSQVGVKETQYF. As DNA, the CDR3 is TGCGCCAGCAGCCAAGTAGGGGTAAAAGAGACCCAGTACTTC.

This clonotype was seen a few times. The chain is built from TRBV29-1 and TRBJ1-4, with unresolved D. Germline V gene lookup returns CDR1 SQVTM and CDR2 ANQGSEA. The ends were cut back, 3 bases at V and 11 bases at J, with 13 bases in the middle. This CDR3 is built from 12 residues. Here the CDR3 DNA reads TGCAGCGTTGAGGGCGGTGCGGGGAAACTGTTTTTT. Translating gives CSVEGGAGKLFF. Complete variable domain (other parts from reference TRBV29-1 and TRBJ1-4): SAVISQKPSRDICQRGTSLTIQCQVDSQVTMMFWYRQQPGQSLTLIATANQGSEATYESGFVIDKFPISRPNLTFSTLTVSNMSPEDSSIYLCSVEGGAGKLFFGSGTQLSVL.

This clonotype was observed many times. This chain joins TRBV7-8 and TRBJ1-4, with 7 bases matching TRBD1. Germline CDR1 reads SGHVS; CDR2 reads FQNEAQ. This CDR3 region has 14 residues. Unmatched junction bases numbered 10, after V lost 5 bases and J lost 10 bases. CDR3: CASSHRGLPLKLFF. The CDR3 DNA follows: TGTGCCAGCAGCCACAGGGGCCTCCCTCTAAAACTGTTTTTT.

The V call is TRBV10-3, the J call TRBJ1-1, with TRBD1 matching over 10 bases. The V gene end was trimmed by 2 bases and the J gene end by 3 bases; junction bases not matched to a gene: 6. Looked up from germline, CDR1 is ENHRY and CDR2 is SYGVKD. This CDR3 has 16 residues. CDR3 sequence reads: CAISEPVTGGYTEAFF. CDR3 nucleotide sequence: TGTGCCATCAGTGAGCCCGTGACAGGGGGCTACACTGAAGCTTTCTTT.

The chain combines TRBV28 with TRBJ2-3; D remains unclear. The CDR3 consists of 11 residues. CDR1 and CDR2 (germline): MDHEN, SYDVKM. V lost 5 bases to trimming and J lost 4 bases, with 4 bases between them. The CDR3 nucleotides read TGTGCCAGCAGTATACCAGATACGCAGTATTTT. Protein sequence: CASSIPDTQYF. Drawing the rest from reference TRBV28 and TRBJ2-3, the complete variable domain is DVKVTQSSRYLVKRTGEKVFLECVQDMDHENMFWYRQDPGLGLRLIYFSYDVKMKEKGDIPEGYSVSREKKERFSLILESASTNQTSMYLCASSIPDTQYFGPGTRLTVL.

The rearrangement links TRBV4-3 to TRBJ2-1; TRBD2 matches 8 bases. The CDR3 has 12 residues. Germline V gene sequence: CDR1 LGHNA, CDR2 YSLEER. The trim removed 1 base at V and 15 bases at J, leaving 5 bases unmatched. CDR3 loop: CASSQAGGPGFF. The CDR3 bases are TGCGCCAGCAGCCAAGCGGGGGGGCCAGGGTTCTTC.

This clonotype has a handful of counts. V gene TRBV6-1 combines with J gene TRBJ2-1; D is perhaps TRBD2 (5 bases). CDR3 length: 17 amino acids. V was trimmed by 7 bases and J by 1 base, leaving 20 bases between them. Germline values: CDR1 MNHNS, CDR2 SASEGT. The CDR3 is CASTPLARRGSYNEQFF. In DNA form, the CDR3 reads TGTGCCAGCACCCCCCTGGCGCGGAGAGGGTCCTACAATGAGCAGTTCTTC.

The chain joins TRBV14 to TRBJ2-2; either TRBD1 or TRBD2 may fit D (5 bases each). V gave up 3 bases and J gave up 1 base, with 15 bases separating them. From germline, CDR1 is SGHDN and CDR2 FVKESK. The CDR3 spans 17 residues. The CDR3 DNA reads TGTGCCAGCAGCCAGTATGTAGGGACGGAGAACACCGGGGAGCTGTTTTTT. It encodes CASSQYVGTENTGELFF.

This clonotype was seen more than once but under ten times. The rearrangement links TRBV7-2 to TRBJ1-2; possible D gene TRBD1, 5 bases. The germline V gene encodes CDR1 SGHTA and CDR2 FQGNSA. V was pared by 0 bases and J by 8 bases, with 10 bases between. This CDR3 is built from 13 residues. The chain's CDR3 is CASSLATDGGYTF. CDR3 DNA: TGTGCCAGCAGCTTAGCGACAGATGGCGGCTACACCTTC.

CDR3 nucleotides: TGCGCCAGCAGCACCTGGGAGGGGGCAGATACGCAGTATTTT. Protein product: CASSTWEGADTQYF. The genes are TRBV5-1 and TRBJ2-3; possibly TRBD2 for D (7 bases). Germline V gene lookup returns CDR1 SGHRS and CDR2 YFSETQ. With 4 bases removed from V and 4 bases from J, the gap between germline ends came to 13 bases. The CDR3 covers 14 residues. Full variable domain (rest looked up from reference TRBV5-1 and TRBJ2-3): KAGVTQTPRYLIKTRGQQVTLSCSPISGHRSVSWYQQTPGQGLQFLFEYFSETQRNKGNFPGRFSGRQFSNSRSEMNVSTLELGDSALYLCASSTWEGADTQYFGPGTRLTVL.

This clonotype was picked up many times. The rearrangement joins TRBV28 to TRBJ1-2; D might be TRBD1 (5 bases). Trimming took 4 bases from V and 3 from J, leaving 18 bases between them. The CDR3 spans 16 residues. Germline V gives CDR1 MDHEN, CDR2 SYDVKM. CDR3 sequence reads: CASSSPGTDGDYGYTF. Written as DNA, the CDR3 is TGTGCCAGCAGTTCCCCCGGGACCGATGGGGACTATGGCTACACCTTC.

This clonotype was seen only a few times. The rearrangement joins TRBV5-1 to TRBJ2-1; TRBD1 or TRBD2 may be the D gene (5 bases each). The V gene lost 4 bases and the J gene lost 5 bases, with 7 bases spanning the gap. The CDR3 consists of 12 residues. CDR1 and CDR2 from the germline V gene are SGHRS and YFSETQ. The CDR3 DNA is TGCGCCAGCAGCGAGGGGAACAATGAGCAGTTCTTC. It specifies CASSEGNNEQFF. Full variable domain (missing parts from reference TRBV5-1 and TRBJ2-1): KAGVTQTPRYLIKTRGQQVTLSCSPISGHRSVSWYQQTPGQGLQFLFEYFSETQRNKGNFPGRFSGRQFSNSRSEMNVSTLELGDSALYLCASSEGNNEQFFGPGTRLTVL.

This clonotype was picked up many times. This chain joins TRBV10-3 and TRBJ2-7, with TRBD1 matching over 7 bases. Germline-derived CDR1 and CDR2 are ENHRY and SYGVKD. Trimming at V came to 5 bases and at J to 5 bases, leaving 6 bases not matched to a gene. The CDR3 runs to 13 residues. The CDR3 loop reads CAISSSGGDEQYF. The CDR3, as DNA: TGTGCCATCAGTAGTTCAGGGGGTGACGAGCAGTACTTC.

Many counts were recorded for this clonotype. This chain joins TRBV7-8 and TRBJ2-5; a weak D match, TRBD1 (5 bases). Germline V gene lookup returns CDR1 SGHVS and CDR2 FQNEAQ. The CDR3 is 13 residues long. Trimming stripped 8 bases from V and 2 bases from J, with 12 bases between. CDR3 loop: CASLNRRQETQYF. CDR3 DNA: TGTGCCAGCCTAAACAGGAGACAAGAGACCCAGTACTTC. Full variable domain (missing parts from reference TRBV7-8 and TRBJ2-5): GAGVSQSPRYKVAKRGQDVALRCDPISGHVSLFWYQQALGQGPEFLTYFQNEAQLDKSGLPSDRFFAERPEGSVSTLKIQRTQQEDSAVYLCASLNRRQETQYFGPGTRLLVL.

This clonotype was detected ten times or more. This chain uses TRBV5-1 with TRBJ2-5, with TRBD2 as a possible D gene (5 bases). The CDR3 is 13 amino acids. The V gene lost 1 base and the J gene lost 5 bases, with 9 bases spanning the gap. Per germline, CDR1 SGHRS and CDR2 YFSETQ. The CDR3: CASSLSSRETQYF. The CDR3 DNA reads TGCGCCAGCAGCTTGTCTAGCAGGGAGACCCAGTACTTC.

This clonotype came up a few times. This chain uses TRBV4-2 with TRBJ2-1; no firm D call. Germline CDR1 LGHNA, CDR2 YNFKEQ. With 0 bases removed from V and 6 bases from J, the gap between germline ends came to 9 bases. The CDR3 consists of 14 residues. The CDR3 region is CASSQEPATNEQFF. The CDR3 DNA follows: TGTGCCAGCAGCCAAGAACCCGCCACCAATGAGCAGTTCTTC.

CDR3 residues: CASSPRPSGTDTQYF. CDR3 sequence (DNA): TGCGCCAGCAGCCCCCGTCCGTCTGGCACAGATACGCAGTATTTT. V gene TRBV5-1 combines with J gene TRBJ2-3; D call uncertain. Trimming cost V 4 bases and J 1 base, with 13 bases left between them. This CDR3 is 15 amino acids long. Germline V gene lookup returns CDR1 SGHRS and CDR2 YFSETQ. Filled out from reference TRBV5-1 and TRBJ2-3, the complete variable domain reads KAGVTQTPRYLIKTRGQQVTLSCSPISGHRSVSWYQQTPGQGLQFLFEYFSETQRNKGNFPGRFSGRQFSNSRSEMNVSTLELGDSALYLCASSPRPSGTDTQYFGPGTRLTVL.

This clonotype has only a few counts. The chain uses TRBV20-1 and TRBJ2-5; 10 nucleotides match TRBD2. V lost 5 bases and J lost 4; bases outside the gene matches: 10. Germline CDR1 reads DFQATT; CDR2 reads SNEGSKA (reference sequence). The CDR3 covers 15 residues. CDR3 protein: CSAGRLAGGAETQYF. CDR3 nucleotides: TGCAGTGCTGGACGACTAGCGGGTGGGGCAGAGACCCAGTACTTC.